A selection of T cell receptor beta chains follows, all from one sample in a study of quantifying T cell responses using KT2 cells. One entry per CDR3 protein, called by TCRdb with MiXCR from the UMI-ligation and nested PCR reads. The table lists tens of thousands of distinct CDR3 sequences, about 12% of them singletons. The sequencing input was PBMCs spiked with cells of the T cell clone KT2. The receptors originated from a human donor. The CDR3 runs from the conserved cysteine through the conserved F or W. The D gene is left open where the match is weak. Clone sizes are given selectively: once, few, many, or a class where the clone is expanded.

j_gene | abundance | v_gene | d_gene | CDR3nt | CDR3aa
TRBJ2-1 | . | TRBV6-2/TRBV6-3 | . | TGTGCCAGCAGTTCAGCGAGCTCCTACAATGAGCAGTTCTTC | CASSSASSYNEQFF
TRBJ2-4 | . | TRBV29-1 | TRBD2 | TGCAGCGTAGCCCGGACTAGCGAGGGTGCAAACATTCAGTACTTC | CSVARTSEGANIQYF
TRBJ2-5 | many | TRBV7-2 | . | TGTGCCAGCAGCCCTAATGGGATTGCCCAAGAGACCCAGTACTTC | CASSPNGIAQETQYF
TRBJ1-5 | . | TRBV12-3/TRBV12-4 | . | TGTGCCAGCAGTCCCTCCGGGACCCACAATCAGCCCCAGCATTTT | CASSPSGTHNQPQHF
TRBJ2-3 | . | TRBV18 | . | TGTGCCAGCTCACCACGGGAAGCCACAGATACGCAGTATTTT | CASSPREATDTQYF
TRBJ2-3 | . | TRBV7-8 | TRBD2 | TGTGCCAGCCGGTCGGGGGGTGGAGGCTCCCAAGATACGCAGTATTTT | CASRSGGGGSQDTQYF
TRBJ2-1 | few | TRBV6-2/TRBV6-3 | . | TGTGCCAGCAGTTACTCTCCGGCCACAGGTGTTTACAATGAGCAGTTCTTC | CASSYSPATGVYNEQFF
TRBJ2-7 | . | TRBV7-9 | . | TGTGCCAGCAGCCCCCTCGGGGTAGGGGTATGGGAGCAGTACTTC | CASSPLGVGVWEQYF
TRBJ1-4 | many | TRBV14 | TRBD1 | TGTGCCAGCAGCCCAGGCCTTGGGCTGTCAGGGGGGATTGAAAAACTGTTTTTT | CASSPGLGLSGGIEKLFF
TRBJ1-4 | many | TRBV29-1 | . | TGCAGCGTTAGAACCGGGACGGGGAATGAAAAACTGTTTTTT | CSVRTGTGNEKLFF
TRBJ1-3 | . | TRBV21-1 | . | TGTGCCAGCAGCAAAGAAGGCCTGGCAGGCATGAGCTCTGGAAACACCATATATTTT | CASSKEGLAGMSSGNTIYF
TRBJ1-3 | . | TRBV3-1 | . | TGTGCCAGCAGCCCCGGACAGTACTCTGGAAACACCATATATTTT | CASSPGQYSGNTIYF
TRBJ1-5 | many | TRBV6-6 | . | TGTGCCAGCACCTTCGGACGGGCGGGGAATCAGCCCCAGCATTTT | CASTFGRAGNQPQHF
TRBJ2-2 | many | TRBV7-8 | TRBD2 | TGTGCCAGCAGCACTCTAGCGGGAGACGCCGGGGAGCTGTTTTTT | CASSTLAGDAGELFF
TRBJ2-3 | . | TRBV5-1 | TRBD2 | TGCGCCAGCAGCCGAATCGCTAGCGGGAGCAACACAGATACGCAGTATTTT | CASSRIASGSNTDTQYF
TRBJ2-1 | few | TRBV28 | TRBD2 | TGTGCCAGCAGTGCCCCGACTAGCGGGATCGACAATGAGCAGTTCTTC | CASSAPTSGIDNEQFF
TRBJ1-6 | many | TRBV15 | . | TGTGCCACCAGCGACTATAATTCACCCCTCCACTTT | CATSDYNSPLHF